This TCR beta chain was observed in a study of immune cell composition in non-small cell lung cancer. Normal lung was taken at the farthest possible site, at least 3 cm from tumour. Template was genomic DNA from frozen, unsorted single-cell suspensions. Measured with immunoSEQ multiplex PCR; TCRdb has only the in-frame clones, and not every one. The data contain around 2,500 clones, just under 75% of them singletons. This clone appeared a single time. The sequencing input was non-adjacent lung tissue. This receptor was taken from a human donor with non-small cell lung cancer.

In DNA form, the CDR3 reads TGTGCCAGCAGCTTAGAAAGGGGATTCTACGAGCAGTACTTC. As protein: CASSLERGFYEQYF. The chain couples TRBV7-2 to TRBJ2-7, with D maybe TRBD1 (5 bases). V gave up 1 base and J gave up 3 bases, with 10 bases separating them. Germline assignment: CDR1 SGHTA and CDR2 FQGNSA. The CDR3 runs to 14 residues.